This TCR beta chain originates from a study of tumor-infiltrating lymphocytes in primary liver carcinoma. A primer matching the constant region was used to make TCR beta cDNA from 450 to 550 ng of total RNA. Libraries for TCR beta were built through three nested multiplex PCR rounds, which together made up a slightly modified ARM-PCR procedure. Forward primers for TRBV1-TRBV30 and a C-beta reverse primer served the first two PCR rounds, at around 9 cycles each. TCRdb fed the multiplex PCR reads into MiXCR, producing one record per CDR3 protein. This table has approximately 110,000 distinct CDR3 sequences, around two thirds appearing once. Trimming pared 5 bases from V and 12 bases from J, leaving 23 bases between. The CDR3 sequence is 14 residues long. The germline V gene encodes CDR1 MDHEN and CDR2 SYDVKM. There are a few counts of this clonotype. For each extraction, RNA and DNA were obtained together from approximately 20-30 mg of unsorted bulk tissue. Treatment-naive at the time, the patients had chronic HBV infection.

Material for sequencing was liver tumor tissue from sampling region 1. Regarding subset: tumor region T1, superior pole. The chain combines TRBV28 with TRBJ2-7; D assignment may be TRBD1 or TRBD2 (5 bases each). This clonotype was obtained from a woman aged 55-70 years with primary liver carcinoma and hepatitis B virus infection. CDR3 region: CASSPGALAPKPYF. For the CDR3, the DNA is TGTGCCAGCAGTCCCGGGGCCCTAGCCCCTAAGCCGTACTTC. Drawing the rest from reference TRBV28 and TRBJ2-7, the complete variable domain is DVKVTQSSRYLVKRTGEKVFLECVQDMDHENMFWYRQDPGLGLRLIYFSYDVKMKEKGDIPEGYSVSREKKERFSLILESASTNQTSMYLCASSPGALAPKPYFGPGTRLTVT.